This entry is about one T cell receptor (beta chain). This sample was included in a study of response to subunit inactivated influenza vaccine. Trimming removed 1 base at V and 10 bases at J, with 14 bases between. CDR1 SGHVS and CDR2 FQNEAQ come from the germline V gene. This CDR3 contains 14 residues. TCRdb reanalysed the RT-PCR reads using MiXCR and keeps one entry per CDR3 protein. The sample has about 540,000 distinct CDR3 sequences, roughly 23% seen once. The data also belong to a second study, concerning T cells expressing NK-cell markers. This second study says: As the method of synthesis, 5'RACE template switching with UMIs yielded TCR beta cDNA. The eight sequenced donors comprised seven who were HCMV-seropositive and one who was seronegative. A few donors showed these clonotypes also leading the CD3+CD56-NKG2C+ fraction.

The chain recombines TRBV7-8 with TRBJ2-1, with D perhaps matching TRBD1 or TRBD2 (5 bases each). The source was CD4+ T cells sorted from PBMCs, collected 11 to 12 days after vaccination. The receptor was isolated from a man aged 45-65 years who received an inactivated influenza vaccine. Here the CDR3 DNA reads TGTGCCAGCAGCTTAGGGGGGTTGGGGGTAGAGCAGTTCTTC. Translating it yields CASSLGGLGVEQFF. The full variable domain, in which reference TRBV7-8 and TRBJ2-1 provide the parts outside the CDR3, is GAGVSQSPRYKVAKRGQDVALRCDPISGHVSLFWYQQALGQGPEFLTYFQNEAQLDKSGLPSDRFFAERPEGSVSTLKIQRTQQEDSAVYLCASSLGGLGVEQFFGPGTRLTVL.